A single sample is the source of the 20 T cell receptor beta chains below, sequenced in a study of patients and donors after allogeneic stem cell transplantation. TCRdb ran MiXCR on the RT-PCR reads and lists one entry per CDR3 protein. The table includes some 960,000 distinct CDR3 sequences, under 20% detected once. Sequencing used blood, either unsorted or a sorted T cell fraction (not recorded which). The receptors shown here come from a human donor who was either an allogeneic HSCT recipient or a stem cell or donor lymphocyte infusion donor (not recorded which). It is not recorded whose cells these are; they may come from a transplant donor.

This clonotype was seen more than once but under ten times. The V and J genes are TRBV29-1 and TRBJ2-7, with D perhaps matching TRBD2 (6 bases). Trimming cost V 0 bases and J 0 bases, with 9 bases left between them. The CDR3 extends over 14 amino acids. Looked up from germline, CDR1 is SQVTM and CDR2 is ANQGSEA. CDR3 sequence: CSVEDRGISYEQYF. CDR3 nucleotide sequence: TGCAGCGTTGAAGATCGCGGGATCTCCTACGAGCAGTACTTC.

Many counts were recorded for this clonotype. The chain recombines TRBV9 with TRBJ2-3; 7 bases are shared with TRBD1. J lost 5 bases, V lost 0 bases, and 3 bases had no gene match. Per the germline V gene, CDR1 is SGDLS and CDR2 is YYNGEE. This CDR3 contains 14 residues. The CDR3 reads CASSVGQGEDTQYF. For the CDR3, the DNA is TGTGCCAGCAGCGTAGGGCAGGGGGAAGATACGCAGTATTTT.

This clonotype came up a few times. The genes are TRBV7-9 and TRBJ1-1; no clear D. Germline CDR1 SEHNR, CDR2 FQNEAQ (reference sequence). Trimming shortened V by 3 bases and J by 6 bases, and 11 bases separated the two germline ends. CDR3 length equals 13 residues. As DNA, the CDR3 is TGTGCCAGCAGCTTTCAAGACGAAGCTGAAGCTTTCTTT. Encoded protein: CASSFQDEAEAFF.

About this clonotype: This CDR3 is missing its conserved last phenylalanine or tryptophan, likely due to a read error. The chain is built from TRBV18 and TRBJ1-6; maybe TRBD1 (5 bases). CDR3 size: 16 residues. Trimming cost V 3 bases and J 2 bases, with 11 bases left between them. CDR1 and CDR2 (germline): KGHSH, LQKENI. Here the CDR3 reads CASSPKHRTYNSPLHL. The CDR3 DNA sequence: TGTGCCAGCTCACCTAAACACAGGACCTATAATTCACCCCTCCACCTT.

This clonotype appeared a few times. This CDR3 reads CATSHREGGADTQYF. CDR3 coding DNA: TGTGCCACCAGCCACAGGGAGGGTGGGGCAGATACGCAGTATTTT. The chain recombines TRBV24-1 with TRBJ2-3; TRBD2 might be the D (7 bases). Trimming stripped 7 bases from V and 4 bases from J, with 17 bases between. The CDR3 length is 15 residues. Looked up from germline, CDR1 is KGHDR and CDR2 is SFDVKD.

J is TRBJ2-3 and V is TRBV5-1; TRBD1 might be the D (6 bases). The V gene's germline CDR1 is SGHRS and CDR2 YFSETQ. The length of the CDR3 is 16 residues. Trimming removed 0 bases from V and 9 bases from J, with 20 bases in between. The CDR3, as DNA: TGCGCCAGCAGCTTGGGGGCAGGGGCTATCACCACGACGCAGTATTTT. It yields the protein CASSLGAGAITTTQYF. Complete variable domain (other parts from reference TRBV5-1 and TRBJ2-3): KAGVTQTPRYLIKTRGQQVTLSCSPISGHRSVSWYQQTPGQGLQFLFEYFSETQRNKGNFPGRFSGRQFSNSRSEMNVSTLELGDSALYLCASSLGAGAITTTQYFGPGTRLTVL.

This clonotype has only a few counts. V is TRBV27 and J is TRBJ1-2; TRBD1 matches at 7 bases. After removal of 6 bases from V and 2 bases from J, the junction contained 6 bases not matched to a gene. The CDR3 is 14 residues long. From germline, CDR1 is MNHEY and CDR2 SMNVEV (reference sequence). Here the CDR3 DNA reads TGTGCCAGCAGAACAGGGGCCCCAAACTATGGCTACACCTTC. This sequence encodes CASRTGAPNYGYTF.

The chain employs TRBV7-2 and TRBJ2-5; D might be TRBD2 (6 bases). The CDR3 consists of 11 residues. CDR1 is SGHTA, CDR2 FQGNSA, per germline. Trimming took off 5 bases at V and 14 bases at J, with 15 bases between the two ends. Written as DNA, the CDR3 is TGTGCCAGCAGCCCCGGACGGGGGTCCTACTTC. This encodes CASSPGRGSYF.

The gene calls are TRBV7-8 and TRBJ2-7, with TRBD1 identical over 10 bases. The CDR3 is 16 residues long. Germline values: CDR1 SGHVS, CDR2 FQNEAQ. J gave up 7 bases and V 2 bases, and 11 bases lay outside the gene matches. CDR3: CASSLTPRQGAFEQYF. The CDR3, as DNA: TGTGCCAGCAGCTTAACCCCTAGACAGGGGGCTTTTGAGCAGTACTTC.

This clonotype has just a few counts. The chain is built from TRBV5-1 and TRBJ2-3, with 7 bases fitting TRBD1. V lost 4 bases and J lost 5; bases outside the gene matches: 4. The germline gives CDR1 SGHRS, CDR2 YFSETQ. This CDR3 has 13 residues. CDR3 sequence: CASSPGQQDTQYF. The DNA for the CDR3 is TGCGCCAGCAGCCCGGGACAGCAAGATACGCAGTATTTT.

In its sample, this clonotype was seen a few times. The rearrangement joins TRBV5-6 to TRBJ1-1; 7 nucleotides match TRBD1. The CDR3 covers 16 residues. V shed 4 bases and J 4 bases; nucleotides not matched to a gene: 13. The germline V gene encodes CDR1 SGHDT and CDR2 YYEEEE. CDR3 nucleotide sequence: TGTGCCAGCAGCCCCGACGGGGCTACAGGGGTCACTGAAGCTTTCTTT. It yields the protein CASSPDGATGVTEAFF.

The chain's CDR3 is CSVRWQTYEQYF. The CDR3 DNA follows: TGCAGCGTTCGGTGGCAGACCTACGAGCAGTACTTC. The rearrangement joins TRBV29-1 to TRBJ2-7; D gene ambiguous. This CDR3 is built from 12 residues. Trimming shortened V by 5 bases and J by 2 bases, and 10 bases separated the two germline ends. CDR1 and CDR2 from the germline V gene are SQVTM and ANQGSEA.

The chain couples TRBV3-1 to TRBJ2-5, with TRBD1 identical over 7 bases. Germline V gives CDR1 LGHDT, CDR2 YNNKEL (reference sequence). This CDR3 region has 14 residues. V shed 2 bases and J 2 bases; nucleotides not matched to a gene: 2. CDR3 region: CASSQRGPQETQYF. The CDR3 DNA follows: TGTGCCAGCAGCCAAAGGGGGCCTCAAGAGACCCAGTACTTC.

The chain combines TRBV6-5 with TRBJ2-2; D may be TRBD1 or TRBD2 (5 bases each). CDR1 and CDR2 (germline): MNHEY, SVGAGI. The CDR3 is made up of 13 amino acids. V dropped 3 bases and J dropped 12 bases, with 14 bases sitting between them. CDR3 nucleotide sequence: TGTGCCAGCAGTTATCCCGGGACGGCGAAGCTGTTTTTT. Protein sequence: CASSYPGTAKLFF.

This clonotype has more than one count but fewer than ten. The chain uses TRBV7-9 and TRBJ2-5; 9 bases agree with TRBD1. Germline loops: CDR1 SEHNR, CDR2 FQNEAQ (reference sequence). J gave up 5 bases and V 4 bases, and 11 bases lay outside the gene matches. This CDR3 has 16 residues. The DNA of the CDR3 is TGTGCCAGCAGCTACGCCGGGACAGGGAGTAGGGAGACCCAGTACTTC. Its protein product is CASSYAGTGSRETQYF.

J is TRBJ2-1 and V is TRBV6-2 or TRBV6-3; 10 bases match TRBD2. CDR3 length: 15 amino acids. CDR1 is MNHEY and CDR2 is SVGEGT in the germline V gene. With V trimmed by 6 bases and J by 4 bases, 6 bases remained unmatched. CDR3: CASSRGLAEYNEQFF. Written as DNA, the CDR3 is TGTGCCAGCAGCCGCGGACTAGCGGAGTACAATGAGCAGTTCTTC.

This clonotype was recorded at least ten times. V is TRBV12-3 or TRBV12-4 and J is TRBJ1-6; the D is unclear. CDR3 size: 14 residues. Between the trimmed V and J ends, which lost 4 bases and 7 bases, there was a span of 11 bases. In DNA, the CDR3 is TGTGCCAGCAGTTACGGCAGAAAGAATTCACCCCTCCACTTT. Its protein product is CASSYGRKNSPLHF.

This clonotype was counted only a few times. This chain links TRBV9 with TRBJ2-7, with TRBD2 matching over 12 bases. The J segment lost 3 bases and the V segment lost 5 bases, leaving 6 bases of the junction unmatched. CDR3 length: 15 residues. Germline V gene sequence: CDR1 SGDLS, CDR2 YYNGEE. The DNA for the CDR3 is TGTGCCAGCAGTCGTAGACTAGCGGGGGACTACGAGCAGTACTTC. It encodes CASSRRLAGDYEQYF.

This clonotype was counted ten times or more. The chain recombines TRBV12-3 or TRBV12-4 with TRBJ1-5, with D perhaps TRBD1 (5 bases). The CDR3 consists of 12 residues. Deletions cut 5 bases from V and 8 bases from J, with 10 bases between. The CDR3 region is CASSPPGEPQHF. In nucleotides, the CDR3 is TGTGCCAGCAGTCCGCCGGGGGAGCCCCAGCATTTT.

For the CDR3, the DNA is TGTGCTAGTGGTTTGCGAGGGACTAGCGGGAGTAGGGACACCGGGGAGCTGTTTTTT. It codes for CASGLRGTSGSRDTGELFF. The chain recombines TRBV12-5 with TRBJ2-2; the match to TRBD2 covers 14 bases. Germline CDR1 is LGHNT and CDR2 is FRNRAP. The CDR3 contains 19 residues. V shed 2 bases and J 3 bases; nucleotides not matched to a gene: 8.